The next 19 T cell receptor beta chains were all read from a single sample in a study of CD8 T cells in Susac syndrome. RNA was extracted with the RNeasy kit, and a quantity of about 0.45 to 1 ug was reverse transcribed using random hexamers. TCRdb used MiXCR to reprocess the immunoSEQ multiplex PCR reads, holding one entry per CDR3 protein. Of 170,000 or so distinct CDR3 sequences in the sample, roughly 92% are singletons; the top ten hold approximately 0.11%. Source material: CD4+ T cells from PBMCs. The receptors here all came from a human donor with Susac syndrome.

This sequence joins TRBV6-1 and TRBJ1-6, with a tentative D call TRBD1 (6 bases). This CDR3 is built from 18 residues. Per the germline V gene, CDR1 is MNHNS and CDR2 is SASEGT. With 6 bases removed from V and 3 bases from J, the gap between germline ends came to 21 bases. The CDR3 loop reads CASRQKDRTSLYNSPLHF. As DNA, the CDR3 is TGTGCCAGCAGGCAGAAGGACAGAACTTCCCTCTATAATTCACCCCTCCACTTT.

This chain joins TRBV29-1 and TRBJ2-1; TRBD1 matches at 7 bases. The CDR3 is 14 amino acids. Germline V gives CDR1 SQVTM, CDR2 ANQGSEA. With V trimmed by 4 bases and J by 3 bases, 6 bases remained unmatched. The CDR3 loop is CSVGDSRIYNEQFF. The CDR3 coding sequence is TGCAGCGTTGGGGACAGCCGAATCTACAATGAGCAGTTCTTC.

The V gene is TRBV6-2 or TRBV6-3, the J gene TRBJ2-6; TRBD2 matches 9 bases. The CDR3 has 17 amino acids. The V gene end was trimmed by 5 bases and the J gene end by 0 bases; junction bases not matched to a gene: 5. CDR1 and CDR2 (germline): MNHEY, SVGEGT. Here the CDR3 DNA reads TGTGCCAGCAGTGCGCGGGAGGGAATCTCTGGGGCCAACGTCCTGACTTTC. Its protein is CASSAREGISGANVLTF.

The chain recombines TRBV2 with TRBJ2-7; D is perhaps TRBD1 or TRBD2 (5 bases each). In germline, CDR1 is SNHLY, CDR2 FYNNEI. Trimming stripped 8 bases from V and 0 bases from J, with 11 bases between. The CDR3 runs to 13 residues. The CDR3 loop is CASRRDGSYEQYF. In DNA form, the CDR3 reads TGTGCCAGCCGCAGGGACGGCTCCTACGAGCAGTACTTC.

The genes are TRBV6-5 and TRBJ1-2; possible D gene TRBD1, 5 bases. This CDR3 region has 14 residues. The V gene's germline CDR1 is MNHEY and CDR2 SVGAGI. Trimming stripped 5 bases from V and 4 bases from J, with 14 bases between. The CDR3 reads CASSRLGGTYGYTF. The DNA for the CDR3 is TGTGCCAGCAGTCGCTTGGGGGGGACCTATGGCTACACCTTC.

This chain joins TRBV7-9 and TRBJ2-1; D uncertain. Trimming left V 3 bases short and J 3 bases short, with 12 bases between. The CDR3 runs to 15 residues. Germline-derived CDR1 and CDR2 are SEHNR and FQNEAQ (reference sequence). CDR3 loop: CASSFGPIDYNEQFF. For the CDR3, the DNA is TGTGCCAGCAGCTTTGGGCCGATAGACTACAATGAGCAGTTCTTC.

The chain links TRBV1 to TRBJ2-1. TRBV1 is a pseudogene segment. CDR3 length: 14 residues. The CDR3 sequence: CTSSQAFQYLEQFF. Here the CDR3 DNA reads TGCACCAGCAGCCAAGCATTTCAGTACCTTGAGCAGTTCTTC.

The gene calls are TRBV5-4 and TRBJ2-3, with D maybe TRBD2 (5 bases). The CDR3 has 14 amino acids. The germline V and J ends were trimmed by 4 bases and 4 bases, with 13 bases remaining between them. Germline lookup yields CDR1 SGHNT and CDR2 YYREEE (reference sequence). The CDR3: CASSAAVGADTQYF. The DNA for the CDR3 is TGTGCCAGCAGCGCCGCAGTCGGGGCAGATACGCAGTATTTT. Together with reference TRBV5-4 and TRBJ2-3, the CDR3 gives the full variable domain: ETGVTQSPTHLIKTRGQQVTLRCSSQSGHNTVSWYQQALGQGPQFIFQYYREEENGRGNFPPRFSGLQFPNYSSELNVNALELDDSALYLCASSAAVGADTQYFGPGTRLTVL.

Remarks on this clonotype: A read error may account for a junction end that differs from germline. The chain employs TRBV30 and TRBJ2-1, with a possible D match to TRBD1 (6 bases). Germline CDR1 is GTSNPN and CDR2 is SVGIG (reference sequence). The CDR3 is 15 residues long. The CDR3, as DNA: TGTGCCTCCACCAGGAGACAGGATGGTTACGGTGAGCAGCTCTTC. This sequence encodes CASTRRQDGYGEQLF.

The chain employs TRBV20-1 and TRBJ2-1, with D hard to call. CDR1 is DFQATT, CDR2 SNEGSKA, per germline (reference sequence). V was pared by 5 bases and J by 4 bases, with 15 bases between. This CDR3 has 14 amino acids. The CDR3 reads CSAWTGRGYNEQFF. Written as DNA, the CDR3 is TGCAGTGCTTGGACCGGGCGTGGGTACAATGAGCAGTTCTTC.

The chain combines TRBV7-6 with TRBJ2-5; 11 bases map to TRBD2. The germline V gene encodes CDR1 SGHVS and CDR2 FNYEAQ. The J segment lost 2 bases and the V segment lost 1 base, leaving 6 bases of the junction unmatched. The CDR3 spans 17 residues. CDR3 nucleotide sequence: TGTGCCAGCAGCTTAGGGCTAGCGGGGGGCGGACAAGAGACCCAGTACTTC. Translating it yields CASSLGLAGGGQETQYF.

The CDR3 DNA is TGTGCCACCCTGGGCACGAAAGAGACCCAGTACTTC. This sequence encodes CATLGTKETQYF. The gene calls are TRBV28 and TRBJ2-5; no clear D gene. Trimming removed 10 bases from V and 3 bases from J, with 12 bases in between. The CDR3 extends over 12 amino acids. The germline gives CDR1 MDHEN, CDR2 SYDVKM.

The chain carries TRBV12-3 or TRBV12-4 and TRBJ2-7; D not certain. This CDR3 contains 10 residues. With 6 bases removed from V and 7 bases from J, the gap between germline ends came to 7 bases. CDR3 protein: CASSPPEQYF. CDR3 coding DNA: TGTGCCAGCAGCCCGCCGGAGCAGTACTTC.

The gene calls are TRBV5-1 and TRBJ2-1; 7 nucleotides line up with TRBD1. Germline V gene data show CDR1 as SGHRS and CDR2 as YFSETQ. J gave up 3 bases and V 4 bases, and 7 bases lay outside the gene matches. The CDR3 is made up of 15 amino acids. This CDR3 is CASSPRGQIYNEQFF. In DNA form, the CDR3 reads TGCGCCAGCAGCCCAAGGGGACAGATCTACAATGAGCAGTTCTTC.

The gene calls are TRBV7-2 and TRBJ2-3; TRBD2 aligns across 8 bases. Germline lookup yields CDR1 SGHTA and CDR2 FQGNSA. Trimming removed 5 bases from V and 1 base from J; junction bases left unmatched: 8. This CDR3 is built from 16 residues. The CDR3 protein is CASSRTLAARTDTQYF. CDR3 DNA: TGTGCCAGCAGCCGTACACTAGCGGCGCGCACAGATACGCAGTATTTT.

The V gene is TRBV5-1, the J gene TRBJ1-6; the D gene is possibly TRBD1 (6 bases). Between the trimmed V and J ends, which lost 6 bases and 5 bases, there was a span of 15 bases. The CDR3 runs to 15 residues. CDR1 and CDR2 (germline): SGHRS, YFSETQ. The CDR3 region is CASTREGTNNSPLHF. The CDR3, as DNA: TGCGCCAGCACCCGGGAAGGGACAAATAATTCACCCCTCCACTTT.

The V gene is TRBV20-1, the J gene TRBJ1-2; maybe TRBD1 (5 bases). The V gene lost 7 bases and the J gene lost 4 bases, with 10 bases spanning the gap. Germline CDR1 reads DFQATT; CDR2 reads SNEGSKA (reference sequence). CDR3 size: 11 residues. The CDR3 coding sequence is TGCAGTGTCCCGACAGCCTATGGCTACACCTTC. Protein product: CSVPTAYGYTF.

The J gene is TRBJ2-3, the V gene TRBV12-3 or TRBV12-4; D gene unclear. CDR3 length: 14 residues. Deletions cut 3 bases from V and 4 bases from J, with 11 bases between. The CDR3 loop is CASSFRVRADTQYF. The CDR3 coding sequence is TGTGCCAGCAGTTTCCGGGTCCGCGCAGATACGCAGTATTTT.

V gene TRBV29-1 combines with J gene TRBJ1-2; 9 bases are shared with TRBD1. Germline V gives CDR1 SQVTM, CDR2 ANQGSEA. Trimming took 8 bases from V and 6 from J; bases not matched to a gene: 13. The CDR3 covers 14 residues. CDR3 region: CSSWGDRESDGYTF. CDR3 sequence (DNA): TGCAGCAGTTGGGGGGACAGGGAAAGCGATGGCTACACCTTC.